This T cell receptor (beta chain) was identified in a study of CD8+CD57+ T cells in acquired aplastic anemia. Study details: Average DNA yield from sorted CD4+ and CD8+ cells was around 3.2 ug.

This clonotype was observed a few times. Germline CDR1 SEHNR, CDR2 FQNEAQ (reference sequence). J lost 3 bases, V lost 5 bases, and 8 bases had no gene match. The CDR3 sequence is 15 residues long. The sequenced patients had an expansion of CD8+CD57+ cells seen by flow cytometry. Genomic DNA served as template for TCR beta VDJ and CDR3 profiling. TCRdb fed the reads into MiXCR, producing one record per CDR3 protein. This sample has about 180,000 distinct CDR3 sequences, with about 60% found just once. The clonotype originates from a human donor with aplastic anemia. The sample consisted of sorted CD4+, CD8+, or CD8+CD57+ T cells (not recorded which) from PBMCs. The chain carries TRBV7-9 and TRBJ2-7; 9 nucleotides match TRBD1. Here the CDR3 DNA reads TGTGCCAGCAGCCTGAGGGGGACAGGGAGCTACGAGCAGTACTTC. This encodes CASSLRGTGSYEQYF.